This T cell receptor (beta chain) was documented in a study of OX40 agonist ivuxolimab in advanced cancers. Some background on the complete study: Ivuxolimab was a fully human IgG2 agonistic monoclonal antibody targeting the costimulatory receptor OX40 (CD134). Intravenous ivuxolimab was administered to patients every 2 weeks at six dose levels: 0.01, 0.1, 0.3, 1.5, 3 and 10 mg/kg. Of the approximately 54 patients in dose escalation, about 19 had hepatocellular carcinoma, some 15 had melanoma, 9 had renal cell carcinoma and 9 had head and neck cancer. The dose-escalation cohort was roughly 87% male with a mean age of 60 years, ranging from 23 to 79. Prior anti-PD-1, anti-PD-L1 or anti-CTLA-4 therapy was permitted, and 40% of dose-escalation patients had received checkpoint inhibitors. Three dose-escalation patients achieved partial responses, one with hepatocellular carcinoma and two with cutaneous melanoma. Peripheral TCRbeta sequencing aimed to test whether ivuxolimab altered TCR sequence diversity and caused clonal T-cell expansion. The monotherapy dose-escalation portion (N of about 50 patients) of the phase I ivuxolimab trial is reported in the paper.

Note on this clone: The target of this receptor is not known. Base qualities are not recorded, but no much larger clone differs from it by a single base.

V drops 4 bases and J drops 4 bases, leaving 14 bases in between. The CDR3 covers 15 residues, taking in both the cysteine and the phenylalanine. This entry keeps only the CDR3 DNA: 45 bases, framed from base 1. The germline V gene provides CDR1 MDHEN and CDR2 SYDVKM. The trial excluded patients who had a history of autoimmune disease or who were on systemic immunosuppression. Peripheral blood for TCR sequencing was drawn from every dose cohort at baseline, at cycle 4 day 1 and at cycle 7 day 1. Samples came from an open-label, multicenter, first-in-human phase I dose-escalation trial of ivuxolimab. Adults with locally advanced or metastatic melanoma, renal cell carcinoma, hepatocellular carcinoma or head and neck squamous cell carcinoma were enrolled in the trial. CD4+ and CD8+ T cells were sorted separately from peripheral blood before TCR sequencing. Genomic DNA was extracted from sorted cells for sequencing of the TCRbeta CDR3 region. The immunoSEQ Assay was used to sequence the TCRbeta CDR3 regions. TCRdb's version of the immuneACCESS table is confined to in-frame rearrangements and falls short of the full clone set. An unresolved V gene accounts for under half of the shortfall where checked; the remainder is of unknown origin. Present in this sample are 55,000 to 65,000 clones, approximately 86% of which were seen just once. The ten most abundant clones make up roughly 0.5% of the sample.

The paper as a whole reports these results and caveats: After ivuxolimab, CD8+ T cells had more expanded clones than CD4+ T cells on average. The antigen specificity of the clonally expanded peripheral T cells was not determined. At doses from 0.1 to 3.0 mg/kg, clonal expansion was seen in both CD4+ and CD8+ blood T cells between baseline and week 6. Partial responders in the 0.1-3.0 mg/kg groups had among the lowest normalized peripheral clonal expansion, especially among CD8+ T cells. Low levels of normalized T-cell clonal expansion were also seen in some patients who did not respond.

Rearrangement joined TRBV28 to TRBJ2-1, with the D segment possibly TRBD1 or TRBD2, each aligning over 6 bases. Sequenced material: CD4+ or CD8+ T cells sorted from blood, taken in a trial of the OX40 agonist ivuxolimab. The source of this sequence is an adult with an advanced solid tumor such as melanoma, head and neck, liver or kidney cancer. The CDR3 protein: CASSSHSGAYNEQFF. The DNA sequence reads TGTGCCAGCAGTTCGCACTCGGGGGCATACAATGAGCAGTTCTTC.